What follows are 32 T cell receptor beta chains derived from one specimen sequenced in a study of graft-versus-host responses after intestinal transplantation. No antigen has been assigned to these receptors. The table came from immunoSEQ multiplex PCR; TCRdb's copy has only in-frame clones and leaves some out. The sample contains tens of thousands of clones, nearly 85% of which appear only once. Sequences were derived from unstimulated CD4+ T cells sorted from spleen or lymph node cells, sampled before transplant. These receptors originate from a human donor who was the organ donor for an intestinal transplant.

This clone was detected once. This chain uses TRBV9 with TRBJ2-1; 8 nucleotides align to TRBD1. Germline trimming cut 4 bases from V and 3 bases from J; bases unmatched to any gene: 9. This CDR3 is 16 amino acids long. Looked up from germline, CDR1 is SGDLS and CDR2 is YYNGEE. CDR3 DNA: TGTGCCAGCAGCCCCAGAGGACAGGGAAGCTACAATGAGCAGTTCTTC. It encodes CASSPRGQGSYNEQFF.

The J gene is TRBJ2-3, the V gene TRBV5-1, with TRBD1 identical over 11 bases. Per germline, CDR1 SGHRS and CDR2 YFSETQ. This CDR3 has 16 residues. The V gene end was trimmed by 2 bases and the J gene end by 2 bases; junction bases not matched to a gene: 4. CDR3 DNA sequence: TGCGCCAGCAGCTTTTGGACAGGGGGCATCACAGATACGCAGTATTTT. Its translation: CASSFWTGGITDTQYF.

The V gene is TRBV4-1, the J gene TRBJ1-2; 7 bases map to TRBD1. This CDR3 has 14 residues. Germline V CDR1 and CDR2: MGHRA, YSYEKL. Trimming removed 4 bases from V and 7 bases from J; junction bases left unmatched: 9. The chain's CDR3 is CASSPKPGTVGYTF. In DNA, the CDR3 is TGCGCCAGCAGCCCAAAACCCGGGACAGTTGGCTACACCTTC.

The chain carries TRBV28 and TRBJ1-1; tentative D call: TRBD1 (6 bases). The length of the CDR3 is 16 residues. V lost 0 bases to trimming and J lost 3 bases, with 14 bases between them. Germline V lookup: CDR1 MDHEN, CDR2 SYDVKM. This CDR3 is CASSLWVGGSYTEAFF. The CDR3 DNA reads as TGTGCCAGCAGTTTATGGGTAGGGGGAAGTTACACTGAAGCTTTCTTT.

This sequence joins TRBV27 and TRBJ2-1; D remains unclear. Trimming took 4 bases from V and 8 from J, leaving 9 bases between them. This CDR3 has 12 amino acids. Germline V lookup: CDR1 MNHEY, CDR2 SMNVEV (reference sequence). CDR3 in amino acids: CASSSPTHEQFF. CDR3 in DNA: TGTGCCAGCAGTTCCCCCACACATGAGCAGTTCTTC.

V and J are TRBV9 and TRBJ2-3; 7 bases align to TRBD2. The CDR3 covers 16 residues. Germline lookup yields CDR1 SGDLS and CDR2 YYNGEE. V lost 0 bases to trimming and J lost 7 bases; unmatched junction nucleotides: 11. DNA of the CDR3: TGTGCCAGCAGCGTAGGAGCGGGGTACTCAGGTAATACGCAGTATTTT. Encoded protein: CASSVGAGYSGNTQYF. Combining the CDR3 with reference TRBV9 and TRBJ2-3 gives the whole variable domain DSGVTQTPKHLITATGQRVTLRCSPRSGDLSVYWYQQSLDQGLQFLIQYYNGEERAKGNILERFSAQQFPDLHSELNLSSLELGDSALYFCASSVGAGYSGNTQYFGPGTRLTVL.

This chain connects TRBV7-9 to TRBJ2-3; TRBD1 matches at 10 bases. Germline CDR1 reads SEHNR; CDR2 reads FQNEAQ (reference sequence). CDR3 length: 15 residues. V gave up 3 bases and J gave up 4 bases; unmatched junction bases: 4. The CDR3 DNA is TGTGCCAGCAGCTTTGGGGGACAGGGGTCAGATACGCAGTATTTT. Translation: CASSFGGQGSDTQYF.

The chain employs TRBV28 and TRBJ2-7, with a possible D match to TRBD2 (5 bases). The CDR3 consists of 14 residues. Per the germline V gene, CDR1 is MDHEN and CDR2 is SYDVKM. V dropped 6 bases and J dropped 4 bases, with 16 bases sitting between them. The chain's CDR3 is CASRVDSATYEQYV. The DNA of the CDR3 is TGTGCCAGCAGAGTGGATAGCGCAACTTACGAGCAGTACGTC.

The CDR3 region is CASSGETANYGYTF. CDR3 bases: TGCGCCAGCAGCGGAGAGACAGCGAACTATGGCTACACCTTC. The chain joins TRBV5-1 to TRBJ1-2, with a tentative D call TRBD1 (5 bases). In germline, CDR1 is SGHRS, CDR2 YFSETQ. The V gene lost 4 bases and the J gene lost 2 bases, with 12 bases spanning the gap. The CDR3 sequence is 14 residues long.

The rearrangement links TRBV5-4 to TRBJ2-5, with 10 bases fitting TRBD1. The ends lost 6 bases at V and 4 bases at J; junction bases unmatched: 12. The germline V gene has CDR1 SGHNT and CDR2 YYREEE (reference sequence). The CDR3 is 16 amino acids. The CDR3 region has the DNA TGTGCCAGCACCGACAGACAGGGGGCTGCGGGAGAGACCCAGTACTTC. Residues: CASTDRQGAAGETQYF.

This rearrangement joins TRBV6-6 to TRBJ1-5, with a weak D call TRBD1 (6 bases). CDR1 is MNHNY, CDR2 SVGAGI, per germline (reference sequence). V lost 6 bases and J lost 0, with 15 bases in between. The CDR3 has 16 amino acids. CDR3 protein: CASRTEGGNSNQPQHF. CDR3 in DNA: TGTGCCAGCAGGACCGAGGGGGGGAATAGCAATCAGCCCCAGCATTTT.

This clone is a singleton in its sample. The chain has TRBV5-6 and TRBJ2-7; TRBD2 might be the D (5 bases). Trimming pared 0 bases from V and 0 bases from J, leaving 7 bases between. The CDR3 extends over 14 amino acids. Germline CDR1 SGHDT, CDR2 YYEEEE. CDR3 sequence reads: CASSLVGSSYEQYV. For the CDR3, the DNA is TGTGCCAGCAGCTTGGTTGGGAGCTCCTACGAGCAGTACGTC.

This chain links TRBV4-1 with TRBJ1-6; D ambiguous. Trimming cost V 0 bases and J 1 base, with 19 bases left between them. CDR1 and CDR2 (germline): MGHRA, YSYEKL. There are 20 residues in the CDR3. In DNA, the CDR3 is TGCGCCAGCAGCCAAGATCCGAGGGTACAGAAAAAATCCTATAATTCACCCCTCCACTTT. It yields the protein CASSQDPRVQKKSYNSPLHF.

This CDR3 reads CASSPPRTGGSAGGPPQETQYF. The CDR3 coding sequence is TGTGCCAGCTCACCACCGAGGACAGGGGGTTCGGCGGGGGGCCCTCCACAAGAGACCCAGTACTTC. The chain combines TRBV18 with TRBJ2-5; 10 bases line up with TRBD1. Losses at the gene ends were 0 bases for V and 2 bases for J; bases not matched to a gene: 21. Germline values: CDR1 KGHSH, CDR2 LQKENI. CDR3 length: 22 residues.

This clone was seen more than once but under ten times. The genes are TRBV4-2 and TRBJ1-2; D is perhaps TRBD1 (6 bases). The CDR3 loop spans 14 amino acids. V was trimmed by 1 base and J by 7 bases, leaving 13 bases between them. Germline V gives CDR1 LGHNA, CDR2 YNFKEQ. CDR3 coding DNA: TGTGCCAGCAGCCAAGGGAACGAAGGGGGTGGCTACACCTTC. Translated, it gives CASSQGNEGGGYTF.

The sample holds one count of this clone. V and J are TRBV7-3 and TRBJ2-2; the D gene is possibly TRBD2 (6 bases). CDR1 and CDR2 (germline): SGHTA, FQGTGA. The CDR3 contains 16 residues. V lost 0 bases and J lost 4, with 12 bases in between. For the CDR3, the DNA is TGTGCCAGCAGCTTAACACCGGGACTCCCCACCGGGGAGCTGTTTTTT. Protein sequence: CASSLTPGLPTGELFF.

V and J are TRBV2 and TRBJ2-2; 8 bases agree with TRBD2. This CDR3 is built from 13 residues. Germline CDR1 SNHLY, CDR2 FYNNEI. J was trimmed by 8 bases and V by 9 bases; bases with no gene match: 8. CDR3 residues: CASKLAAWGELFF. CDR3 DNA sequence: TGTGCCAGTAAACTAGCGGCCTGGGGGGAGCTGTTTTTT.

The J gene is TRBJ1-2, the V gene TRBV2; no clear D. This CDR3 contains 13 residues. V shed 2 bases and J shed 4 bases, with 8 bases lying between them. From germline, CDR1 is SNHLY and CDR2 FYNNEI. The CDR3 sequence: CASSEISLYGYTF. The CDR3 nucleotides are TGTGCCAGCAGTGAAATCTCCCTCTATGGCTACACCTTC.

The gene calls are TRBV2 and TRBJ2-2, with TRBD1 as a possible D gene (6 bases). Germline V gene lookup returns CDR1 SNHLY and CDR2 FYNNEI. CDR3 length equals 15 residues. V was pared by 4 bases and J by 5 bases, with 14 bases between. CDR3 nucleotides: TGTGCCAGCAGTGGAGTACAGGGTGGGACCGGGGAGCTGTTTTTT. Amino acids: CASSGVQGGTGELFF.

For the CDR3, the DNA is TGTGCCAGCTCACCATTATCGGGGAGTGCATCACCCGGGGAGCTGTTTTTT. This encodes CASSPLSGSASPGELFF. The V and J genes are TRBV18 and TRBJ2-2, with TRBD2 as a possible D gene (5 bases). This CDR3 has 17 residues. V dropped 2 bases and J dropped 6 bases, with 19 bases sitting between them. Germline assignment: CDR1 KGHSH and CDR2 LQKENI.

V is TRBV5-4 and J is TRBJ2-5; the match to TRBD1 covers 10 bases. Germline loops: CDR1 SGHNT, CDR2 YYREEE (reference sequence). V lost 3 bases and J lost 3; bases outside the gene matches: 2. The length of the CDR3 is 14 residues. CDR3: CASSSTGGEETQYF. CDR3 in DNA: TGTGCCAGCAGCTCGACAGGGGGCGAAGAGACCCAGTACTTC.

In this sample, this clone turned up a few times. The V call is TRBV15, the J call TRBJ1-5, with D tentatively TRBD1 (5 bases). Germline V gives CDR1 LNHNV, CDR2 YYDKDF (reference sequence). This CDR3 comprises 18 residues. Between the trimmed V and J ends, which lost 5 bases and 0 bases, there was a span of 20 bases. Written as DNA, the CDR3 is TGTGCCACCAGCGTTGGGGCGGGGGAGGTGGGTAGCAATCAGCCCCAGCATTTT. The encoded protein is CATSVGAGEVGSNQPQHF.

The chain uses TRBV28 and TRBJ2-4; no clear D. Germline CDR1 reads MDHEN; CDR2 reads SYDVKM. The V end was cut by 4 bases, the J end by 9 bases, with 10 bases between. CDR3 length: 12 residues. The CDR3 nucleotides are TGTGCCAGCAGTTCCTTTGACATCATTCAGTACTTC. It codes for CASSSFDIIQYF.

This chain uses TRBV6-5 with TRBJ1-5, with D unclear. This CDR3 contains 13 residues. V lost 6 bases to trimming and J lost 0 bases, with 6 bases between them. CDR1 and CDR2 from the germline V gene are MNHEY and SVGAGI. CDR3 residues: CASSVVSNQPQHF. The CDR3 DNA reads TGTGCCAGCAGCGTTGTTAGCAATCAGCCCCAGCATTTT.

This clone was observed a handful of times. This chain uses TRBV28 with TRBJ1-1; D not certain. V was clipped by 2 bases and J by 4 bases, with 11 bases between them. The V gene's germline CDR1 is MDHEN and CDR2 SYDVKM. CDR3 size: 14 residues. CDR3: CASSLVSGSTEAFF. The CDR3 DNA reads TGTGCCAGCAGTTTAGTTTCCGGGAGCACTGAAGCTTTCTTT.

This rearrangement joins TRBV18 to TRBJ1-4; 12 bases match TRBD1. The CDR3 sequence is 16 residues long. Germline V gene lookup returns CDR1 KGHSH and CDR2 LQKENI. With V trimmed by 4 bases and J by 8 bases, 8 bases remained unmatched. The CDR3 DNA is TGTGCCAGCTCACATCGAACCGGGACAGGGGGCGAAAAACTGTTTTTT. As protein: CASSHRTGTGGEKLFF.

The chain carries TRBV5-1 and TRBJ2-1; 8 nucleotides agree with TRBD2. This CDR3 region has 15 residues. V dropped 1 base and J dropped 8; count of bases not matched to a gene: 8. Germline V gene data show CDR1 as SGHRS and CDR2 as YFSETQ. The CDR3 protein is CASSLSPGGLDEQFF. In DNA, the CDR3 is TGCGCCAGCAGCTTGTCTCCGGGGGGGCTCGATGAGCAGTTCTTC. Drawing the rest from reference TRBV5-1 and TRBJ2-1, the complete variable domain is KAGVTQTPRYLIKTRGQQVTLSCSPISGHRSVSWYQQTPGQGLQFLFEYFSETQRNKGNFPGRFSGRQFSNSRSEMNVSTLELGDSALYLCASSLSPGGLDEQFFGPGTRLTVL.

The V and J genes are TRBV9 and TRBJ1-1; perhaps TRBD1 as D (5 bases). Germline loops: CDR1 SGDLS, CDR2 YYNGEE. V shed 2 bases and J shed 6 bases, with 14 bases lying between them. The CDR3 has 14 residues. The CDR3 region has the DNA TGTGCCAGCAGCGTTGGGGGGGGGAGGCCTGAAGCTTTCTTT. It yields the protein CASSVGGGRPEAFF.

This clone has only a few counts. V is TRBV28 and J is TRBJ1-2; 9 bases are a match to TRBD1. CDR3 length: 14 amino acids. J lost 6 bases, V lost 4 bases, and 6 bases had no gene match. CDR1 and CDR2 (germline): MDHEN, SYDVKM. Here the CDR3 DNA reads TGTGCCAGCAGTTCGGGACAGGGCCCCAATGGCTACACCTTC. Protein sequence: CASSSGQGPNGYTF.

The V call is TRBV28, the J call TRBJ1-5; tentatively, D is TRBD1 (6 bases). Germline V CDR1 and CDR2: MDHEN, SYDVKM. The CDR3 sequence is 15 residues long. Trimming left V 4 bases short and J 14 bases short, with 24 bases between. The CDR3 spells CASSSDPGHSTRKHF. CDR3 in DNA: TGTGCCAGCAGTTCCGATCCGGGACACTCAACAAGAAAGCATTTT. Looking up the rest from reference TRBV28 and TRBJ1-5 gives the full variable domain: DVKVTQSSRYLVKRTGEKVFLECVQDMDHENMFWYRQDPGLGLRLIYFSYDVKMKEKGDIPEGYSVSREKKERFSLILESASTNQTSMYLCASSSDPGHSTRKHFGDGTRLSIL.

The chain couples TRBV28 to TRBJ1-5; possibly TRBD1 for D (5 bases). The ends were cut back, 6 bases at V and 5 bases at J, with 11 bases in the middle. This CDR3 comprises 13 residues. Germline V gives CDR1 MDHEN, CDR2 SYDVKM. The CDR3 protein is CASRLTVDQPQHF. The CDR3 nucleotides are TGTGCCAGCAGACTGACAGTGGATCAGCCCCAGCATTTT. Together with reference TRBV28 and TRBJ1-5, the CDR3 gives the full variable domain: DVKVTQSSRYLVKRTGEKVFLECVQDMDHENMFWYRQDPGLGLRLIYFSYDVKMKEKGDIPEGYSVSREKKERFSLILESASTNQTSMYLCASRLTVDQPQHFGDGTRLSIL.

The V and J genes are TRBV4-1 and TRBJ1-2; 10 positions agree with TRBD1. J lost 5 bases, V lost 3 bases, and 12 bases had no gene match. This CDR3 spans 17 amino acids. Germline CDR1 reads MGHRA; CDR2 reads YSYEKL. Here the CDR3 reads CASSHADRGAERYGYTF. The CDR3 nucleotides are TGCGCCAGCAGCCACGCGGACAGGGGGGCAGAAAGATATGGCTACACCTTC.